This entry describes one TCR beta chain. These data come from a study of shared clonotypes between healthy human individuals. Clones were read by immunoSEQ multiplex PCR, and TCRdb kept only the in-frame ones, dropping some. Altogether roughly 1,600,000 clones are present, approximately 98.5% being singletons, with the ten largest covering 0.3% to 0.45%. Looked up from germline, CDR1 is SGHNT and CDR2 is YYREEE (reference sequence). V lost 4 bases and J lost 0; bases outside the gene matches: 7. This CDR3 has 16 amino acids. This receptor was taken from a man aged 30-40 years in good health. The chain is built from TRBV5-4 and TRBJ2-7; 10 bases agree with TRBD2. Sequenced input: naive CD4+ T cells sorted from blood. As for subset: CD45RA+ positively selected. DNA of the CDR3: TGTGCCAGCAGCGAGAGGTTAGCGGGAGGCTCCTACGAGCAGTACTTC. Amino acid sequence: CASSERLAGGSYEQYF.